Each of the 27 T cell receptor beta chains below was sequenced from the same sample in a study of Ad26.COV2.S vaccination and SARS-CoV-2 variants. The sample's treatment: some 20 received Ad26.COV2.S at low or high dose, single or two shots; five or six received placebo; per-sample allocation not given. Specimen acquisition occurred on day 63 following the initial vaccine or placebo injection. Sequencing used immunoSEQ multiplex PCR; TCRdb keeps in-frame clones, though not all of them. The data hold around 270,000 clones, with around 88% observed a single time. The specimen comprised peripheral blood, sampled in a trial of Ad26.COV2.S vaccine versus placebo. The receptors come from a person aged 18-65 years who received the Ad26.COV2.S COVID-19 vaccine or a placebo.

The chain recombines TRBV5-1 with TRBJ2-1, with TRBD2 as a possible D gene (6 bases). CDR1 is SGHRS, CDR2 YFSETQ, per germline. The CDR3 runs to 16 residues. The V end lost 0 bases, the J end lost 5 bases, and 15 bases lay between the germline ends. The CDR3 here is CASSLAAGGGNNEQFF. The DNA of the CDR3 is TGCGCCAGCAGCTTGGCAGCCGGGGGTGGAAACAATGAGCAGTTCTTC.

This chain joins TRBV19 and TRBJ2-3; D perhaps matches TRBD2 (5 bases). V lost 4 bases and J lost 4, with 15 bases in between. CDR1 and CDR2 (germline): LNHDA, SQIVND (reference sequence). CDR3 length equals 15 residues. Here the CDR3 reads CASSNPSGSADTQYF. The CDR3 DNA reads TGTGCCAGTAGTAACCCCAGTGGGAGTGCAGATACGCAGTATTTT.

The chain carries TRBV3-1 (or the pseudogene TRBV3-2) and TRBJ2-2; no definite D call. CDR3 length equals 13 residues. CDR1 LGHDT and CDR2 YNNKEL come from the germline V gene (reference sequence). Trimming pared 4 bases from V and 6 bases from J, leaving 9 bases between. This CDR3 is CASSLKLAGELFF. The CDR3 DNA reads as TGTGCCAGCAGCCTCAAATTGGCCGGGGAGCTGTTTTTT.

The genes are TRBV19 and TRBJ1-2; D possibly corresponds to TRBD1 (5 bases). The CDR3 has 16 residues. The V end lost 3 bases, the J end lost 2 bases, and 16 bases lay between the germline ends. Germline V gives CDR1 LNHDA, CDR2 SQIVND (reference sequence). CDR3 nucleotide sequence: TGTGCCAGTAGTATCAACCACAGGACGGGGAACTATGGCTACACCTTC. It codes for CASSINHRTGNYGYTF.

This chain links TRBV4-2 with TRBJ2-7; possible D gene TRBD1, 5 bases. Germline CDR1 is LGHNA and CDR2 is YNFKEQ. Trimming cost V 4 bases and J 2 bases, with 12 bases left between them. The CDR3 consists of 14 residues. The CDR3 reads CASSPNLGAYEQYF. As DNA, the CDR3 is TGTGCCAGCAGCCCAAACTTAGGGGCCTACGAGCAGTACTTC.

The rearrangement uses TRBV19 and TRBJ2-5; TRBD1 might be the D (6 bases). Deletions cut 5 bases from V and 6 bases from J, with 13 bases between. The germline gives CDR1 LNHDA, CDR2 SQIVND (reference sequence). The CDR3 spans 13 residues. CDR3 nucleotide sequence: TGTGCCAGTAGTGTACAGGGTGTGAAGACCCAGTACTTC. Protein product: CASSVQGVKTQYF. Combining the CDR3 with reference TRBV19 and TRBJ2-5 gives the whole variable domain DGGITQSPKYLFRKEGQNVTLSCEQNLNHDAMYWYRQDPGQGLRLIYYSQIVNDFQKGDIAEGYSVSREKKESFPLTVTSAQKNPTAFYLCASSVQGVKTQYFGPGTRLLVL.

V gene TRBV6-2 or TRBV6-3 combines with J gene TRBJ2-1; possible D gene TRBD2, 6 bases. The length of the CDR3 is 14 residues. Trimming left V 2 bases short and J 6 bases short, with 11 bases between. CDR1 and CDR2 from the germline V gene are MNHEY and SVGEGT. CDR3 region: CASSYTRRGNEQFF. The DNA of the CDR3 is TGTGCCAGCAGTTACACTAGGAGGGGCAATGAGCAGTTCTTC.

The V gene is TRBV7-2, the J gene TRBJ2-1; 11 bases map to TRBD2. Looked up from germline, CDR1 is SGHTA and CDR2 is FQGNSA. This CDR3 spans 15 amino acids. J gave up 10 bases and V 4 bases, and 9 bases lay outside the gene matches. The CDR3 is CASSSYSGGAGEQFF. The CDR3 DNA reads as TGTGCCAGCAGCTCGTATAGCGGGGGGGCAGGCGAGCAGTTCTTC.

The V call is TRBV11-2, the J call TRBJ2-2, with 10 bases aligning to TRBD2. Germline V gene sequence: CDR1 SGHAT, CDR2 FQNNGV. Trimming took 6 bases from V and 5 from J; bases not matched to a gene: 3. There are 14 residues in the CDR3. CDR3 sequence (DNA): TGTGCCAGCAGAGCGGGAGGGGGAACCGGGGAGCTGTTTTTT. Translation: CASRAGGGTGELFF.

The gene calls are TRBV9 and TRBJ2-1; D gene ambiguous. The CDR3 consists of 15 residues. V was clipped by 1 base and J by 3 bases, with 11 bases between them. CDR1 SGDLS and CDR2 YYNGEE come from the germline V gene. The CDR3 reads CASSVNGALYNEQFF. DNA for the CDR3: TGTGCCAGCAGCGTAAACGGAGCCCTCTACAATGAGCAGTTCTTC.

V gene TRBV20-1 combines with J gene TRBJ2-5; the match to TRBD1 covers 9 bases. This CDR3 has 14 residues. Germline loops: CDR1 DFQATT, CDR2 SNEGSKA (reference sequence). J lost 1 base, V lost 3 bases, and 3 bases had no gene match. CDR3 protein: CSASETGGQETQYF. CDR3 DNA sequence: TGCAGTGCTAGTGAGACAGGGGGCCAAGAGACCCAGTACTTC.

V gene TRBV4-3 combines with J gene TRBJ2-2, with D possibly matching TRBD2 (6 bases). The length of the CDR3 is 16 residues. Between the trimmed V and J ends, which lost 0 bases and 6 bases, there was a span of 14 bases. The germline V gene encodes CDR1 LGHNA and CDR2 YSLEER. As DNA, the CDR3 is TGCGCCAGCAGCCAAGAGGAGGGCTTTTATTCCGGGGAGCTGTTTTTT. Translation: CASSQEEGFYSGELFF.

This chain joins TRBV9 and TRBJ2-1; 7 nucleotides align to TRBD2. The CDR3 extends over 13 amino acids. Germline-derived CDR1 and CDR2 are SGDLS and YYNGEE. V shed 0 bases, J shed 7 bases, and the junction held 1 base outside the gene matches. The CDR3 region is CASSVALANEQFF. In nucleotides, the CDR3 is TGTGCCAGCAGCGTAGCACTAGCGAATGAGCAGTTCTTC.

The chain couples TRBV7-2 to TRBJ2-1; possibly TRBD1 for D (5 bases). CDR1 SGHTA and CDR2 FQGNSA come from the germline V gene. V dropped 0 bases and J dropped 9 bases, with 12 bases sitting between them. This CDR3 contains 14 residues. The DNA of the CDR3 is TGTGCCAGCAGCTTAGCAATGCTGCAGGGTGAGCAGTTCTTC. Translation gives CASSLAMLQGEQFF.

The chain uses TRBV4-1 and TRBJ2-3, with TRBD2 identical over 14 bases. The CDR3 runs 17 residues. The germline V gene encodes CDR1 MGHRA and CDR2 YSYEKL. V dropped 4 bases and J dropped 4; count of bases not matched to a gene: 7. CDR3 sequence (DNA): TGCGCCAGCAGCCTGGGGACTAGCGGGAGTTTTGCAGATACGCAGTATTTT. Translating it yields CASSLGTSGSFADTQYF.

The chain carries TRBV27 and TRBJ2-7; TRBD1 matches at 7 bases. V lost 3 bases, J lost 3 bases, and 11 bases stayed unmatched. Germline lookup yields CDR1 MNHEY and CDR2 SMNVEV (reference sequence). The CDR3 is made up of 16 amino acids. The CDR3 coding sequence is TGTGCCAGCAGTTTTAGCTTCGGGACAGCAAGCTACGAGCAGTACGTC. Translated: CASSFSFGTASYEQYV.

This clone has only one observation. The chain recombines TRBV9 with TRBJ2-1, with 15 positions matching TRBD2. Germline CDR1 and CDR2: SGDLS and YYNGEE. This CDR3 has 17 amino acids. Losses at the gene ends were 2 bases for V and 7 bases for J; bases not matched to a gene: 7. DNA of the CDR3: TGTGCCAGCAGCGTTGAGGGGACTAGCGGGAGGTGGAATGAGCAGTTCTTC. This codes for CASSVEGTSGRWNEQFF.

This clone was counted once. This CDR3 is CASSQARTGMNTGELFF. CDR3 bases: TGTGCCAGCAGCCAGGCCCGGACAGGGATGAACACCGGGGAGCTGTTTTTT. The chain has TRBV4-2 and TRBJ2-2; 8 nucleotides align to TRBD1. Looked up from germline, CDR1 is LGHNA and CDR2 is YNFKEQ. The CDR3 runs to 17 residues. V dropped 3 bases and J dropped 1; count of bases not matched to a gene: 7.

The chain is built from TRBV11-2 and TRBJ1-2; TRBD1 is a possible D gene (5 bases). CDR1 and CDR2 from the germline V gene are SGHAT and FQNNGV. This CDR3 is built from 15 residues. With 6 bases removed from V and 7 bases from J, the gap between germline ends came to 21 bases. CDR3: CASRTPRGAARGYTF. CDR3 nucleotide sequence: TGTGCCAGCAGAACACCCCGAGGGGCCGCCCGTGGCTACACCTTC.

CDR3 bases: TGTGCCAGCAGGACCGGGACAGGGGGCCTTCTGAACACTGAAGCTTTCTTT. As protein: CASRTGTGGLLNTEAFF. This chain joins TRBV3-1 (or the pseudogene TRBV3-2) and TRBJ1-1; 12 positions match TRBD1. Germline CDR1 and CDR2: LGHDT and YNNKEL (reference sequence). The CDR3 spans 17 residues. Trimming at V came to 6 bases and at J to 0 bases, leaving 8 bases not matched to a gene.

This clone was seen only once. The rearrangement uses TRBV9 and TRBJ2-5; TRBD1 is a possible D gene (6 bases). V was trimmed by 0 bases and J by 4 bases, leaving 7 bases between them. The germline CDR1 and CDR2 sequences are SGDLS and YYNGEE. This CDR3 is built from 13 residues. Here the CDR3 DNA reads TGTGCCAGCAGCGTAGAGACAGGAGAGACCCAGTACTTC. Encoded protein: CASSVETGETQYF.

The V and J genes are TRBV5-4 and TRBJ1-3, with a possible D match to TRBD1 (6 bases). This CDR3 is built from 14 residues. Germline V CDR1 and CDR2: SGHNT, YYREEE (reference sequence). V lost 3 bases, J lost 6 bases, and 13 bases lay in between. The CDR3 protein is CASSSWQGKNTIYF. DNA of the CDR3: TGTGCCAGCAGCTCTTGGCAGGGGAAAAACACCATATATTTT.

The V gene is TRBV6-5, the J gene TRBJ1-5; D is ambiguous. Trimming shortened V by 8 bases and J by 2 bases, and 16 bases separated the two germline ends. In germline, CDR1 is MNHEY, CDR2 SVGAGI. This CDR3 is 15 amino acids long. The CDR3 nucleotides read TGTGCCAGCTGGAGGGCGGGAGAGGGCAATCAGCCCCAGCATTTT. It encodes CASWRAGEGNQPQHF.

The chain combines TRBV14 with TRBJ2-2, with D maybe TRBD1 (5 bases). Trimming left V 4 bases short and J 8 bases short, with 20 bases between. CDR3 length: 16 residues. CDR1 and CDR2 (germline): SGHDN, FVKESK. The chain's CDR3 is CASSLQAGSMTGELFF. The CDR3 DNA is TGTGCCAGCAGCCTACAGGCAGGGTCAATGACGGGGGAGCTGTTTTTT.

Here the CDR3 DNA reads TGTGCCAGCAGCCTCGGTCCCGGTCCCTCCCCCTACGAGCAGTACGTC. Amino acids: CASSLGPGPSPYEQYV. J is TRBJ2-7 and V is TRBV7-2; D gene uncertain. With 5 bases removed from V and 2 bases from J, the gap between germline ends came to 19 bases. CDR1 is SGHTA, CDR2 FQGNSA, per germline. This CDR3 is 16 amino acids long.

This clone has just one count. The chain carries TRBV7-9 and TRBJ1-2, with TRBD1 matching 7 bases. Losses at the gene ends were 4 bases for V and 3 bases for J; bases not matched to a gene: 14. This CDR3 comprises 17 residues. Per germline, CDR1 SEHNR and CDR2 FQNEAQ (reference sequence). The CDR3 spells CASSSNLAADRDYGYTF. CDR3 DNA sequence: TGTGCCAGCAGCTCGAACCTGGCCGCTGACAGGGACTATGGCTACACCTTC.

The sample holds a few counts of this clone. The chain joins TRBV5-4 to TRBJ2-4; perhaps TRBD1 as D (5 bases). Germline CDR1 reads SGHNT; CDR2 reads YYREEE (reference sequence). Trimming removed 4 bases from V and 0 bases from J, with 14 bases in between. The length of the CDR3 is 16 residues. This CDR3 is CASSPAGLTAKNIQYF. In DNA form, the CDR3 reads TGTGCCAGCAGCCCTGCAGGGCTGACAGCCAAAAACATTCAGTACTTC.